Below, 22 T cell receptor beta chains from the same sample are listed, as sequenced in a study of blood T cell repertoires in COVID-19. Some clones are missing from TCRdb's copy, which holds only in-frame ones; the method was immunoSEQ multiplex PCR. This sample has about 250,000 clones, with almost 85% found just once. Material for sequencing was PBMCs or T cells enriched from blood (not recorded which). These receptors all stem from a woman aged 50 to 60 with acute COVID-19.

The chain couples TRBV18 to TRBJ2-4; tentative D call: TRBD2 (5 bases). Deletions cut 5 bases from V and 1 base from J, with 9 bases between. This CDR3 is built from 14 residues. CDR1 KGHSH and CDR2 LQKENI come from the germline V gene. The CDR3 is CASSGSGAKNIQYF. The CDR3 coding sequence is TGTGCCAGCTCAGGGTCGGGGGCCAAAAACATTCAGTACTTC.

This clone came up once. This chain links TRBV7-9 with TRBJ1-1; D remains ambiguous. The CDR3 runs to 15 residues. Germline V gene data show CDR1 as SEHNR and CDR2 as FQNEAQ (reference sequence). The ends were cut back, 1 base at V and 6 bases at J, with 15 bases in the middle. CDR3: CASSLVSAEGAEAFF. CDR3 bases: TGTGCCAGCAGCTTAGTTTCGGCCGAAGGAGCTGAAGCTTTCTTT.

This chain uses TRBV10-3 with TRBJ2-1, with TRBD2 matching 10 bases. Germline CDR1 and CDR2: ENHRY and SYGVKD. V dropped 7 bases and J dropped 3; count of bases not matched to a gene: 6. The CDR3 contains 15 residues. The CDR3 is CAIKTGTSDYNEQFF. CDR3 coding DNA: TGTGCCATCAAAACCGGGACTAGCGACTACAATGAGCAGTTCTTC.

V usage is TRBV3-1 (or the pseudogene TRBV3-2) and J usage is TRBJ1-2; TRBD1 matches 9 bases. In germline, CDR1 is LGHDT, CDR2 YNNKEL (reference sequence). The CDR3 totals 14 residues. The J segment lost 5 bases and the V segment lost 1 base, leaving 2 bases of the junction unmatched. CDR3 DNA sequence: TGTGCCAGCAGCCAAGTCGGGACAGGGTATGGCTACACCTTC. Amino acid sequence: CASSQVGTGYGYTF.

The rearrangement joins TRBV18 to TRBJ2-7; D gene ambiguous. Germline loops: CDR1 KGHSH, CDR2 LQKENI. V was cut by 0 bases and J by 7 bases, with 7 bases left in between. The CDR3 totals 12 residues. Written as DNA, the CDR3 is TGTGCCAGCTCACCACCGTCCCGTGAGCAGTACTTC. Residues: CASSPPSREQYF.

The CDR3 nucleotides are TGTGCCATCACTCGGGAGATGAACACTGAAGCTTTCTTT. It translates to CAITREMNTEAFF. This chain links TRBV10-3 with TRBJ1-1, with D hard to call. The V end lost 7 bases, the J end lost 0 bases, and 9 bases lay between the germline ends. CDR3 length equals 13 residues. Germline V gene data show CDR1 as ENHRY and CDR2 as SYGVKD.

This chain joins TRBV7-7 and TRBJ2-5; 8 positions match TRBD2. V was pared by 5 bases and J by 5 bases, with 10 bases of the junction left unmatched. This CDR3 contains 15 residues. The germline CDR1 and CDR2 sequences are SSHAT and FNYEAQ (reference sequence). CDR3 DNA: TGTGCCAGCAGCCACCTCGCCGGGAGGGGGGAGACCCAGTACTTC. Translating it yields CASSHLAGRGETQYF.

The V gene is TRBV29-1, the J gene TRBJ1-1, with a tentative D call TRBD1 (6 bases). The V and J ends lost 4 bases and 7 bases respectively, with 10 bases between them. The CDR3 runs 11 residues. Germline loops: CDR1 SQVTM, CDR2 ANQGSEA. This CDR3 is CSVGWTVEAFF. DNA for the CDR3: TGCAGCGTTGGTTGGACAGTTGAAGCTTTCTTT.

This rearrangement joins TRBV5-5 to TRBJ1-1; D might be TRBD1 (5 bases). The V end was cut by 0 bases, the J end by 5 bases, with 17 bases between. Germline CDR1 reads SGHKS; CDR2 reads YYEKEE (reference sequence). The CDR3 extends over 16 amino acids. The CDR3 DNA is TGTGCCAGCAGCTTGGATCCCTGGCAGGGTTATACTGAAGCTTTCTTT. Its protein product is CASSLDPWQGYTEAFF.

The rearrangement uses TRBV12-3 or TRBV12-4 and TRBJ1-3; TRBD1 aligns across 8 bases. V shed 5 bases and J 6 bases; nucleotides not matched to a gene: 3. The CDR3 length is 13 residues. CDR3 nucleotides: TGTGCCAGCAGTGCTCAGGGGGCAAACACCATATATTTT. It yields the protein CASSAQGANTIYF.

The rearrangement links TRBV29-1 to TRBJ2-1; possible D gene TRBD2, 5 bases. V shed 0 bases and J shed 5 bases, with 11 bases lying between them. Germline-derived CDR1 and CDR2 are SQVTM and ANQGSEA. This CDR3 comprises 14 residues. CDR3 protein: CSVEERGIHNEQFF. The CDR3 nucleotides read TGCAGCGTTGAAGAGCGAGGGATTCACAATGAGCAGTTCTTC.

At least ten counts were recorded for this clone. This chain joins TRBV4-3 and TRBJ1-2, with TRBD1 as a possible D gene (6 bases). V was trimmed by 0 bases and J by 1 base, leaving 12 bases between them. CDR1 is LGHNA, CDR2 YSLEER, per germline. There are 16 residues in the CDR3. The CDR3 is CASSQDRTALNYGYTF. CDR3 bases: TGCGCCAGCAGCCAAGATCGGACAGCCCTTAACTATGGCTACACCTTC.

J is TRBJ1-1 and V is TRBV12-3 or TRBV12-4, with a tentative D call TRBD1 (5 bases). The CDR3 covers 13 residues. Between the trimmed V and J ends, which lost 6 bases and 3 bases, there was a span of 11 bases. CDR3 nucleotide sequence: TGTGCCAGCAGCCTCCGACAGTACACTGAAGCTTTCTTT. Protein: CASSLRQYTEAFF.

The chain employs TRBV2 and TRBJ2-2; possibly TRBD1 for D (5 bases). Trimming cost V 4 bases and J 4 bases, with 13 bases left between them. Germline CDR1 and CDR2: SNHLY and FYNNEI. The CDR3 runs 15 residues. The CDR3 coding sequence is TGTGCCAGCAGTGCTCCTGCAGGGATCACCGGGGAGCTGTTTTTT. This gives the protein CASSAPAGITGELFF.

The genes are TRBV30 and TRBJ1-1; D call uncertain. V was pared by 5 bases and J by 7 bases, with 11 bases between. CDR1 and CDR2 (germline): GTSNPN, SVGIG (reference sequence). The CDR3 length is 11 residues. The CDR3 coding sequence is TGTGCCTGGGGGATACGGGGTGAAGCTTTCTTT. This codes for CAWGIRGEAFF.

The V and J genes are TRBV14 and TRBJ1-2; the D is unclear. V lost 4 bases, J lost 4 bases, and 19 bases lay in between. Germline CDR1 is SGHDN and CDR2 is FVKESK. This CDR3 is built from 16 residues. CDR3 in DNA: TGTGCCAGCAGCCTGAGCGGCGGGCCGATCGGCTATGGCTACACCTTC. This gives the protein CASSLSGGPIGYGYTF.

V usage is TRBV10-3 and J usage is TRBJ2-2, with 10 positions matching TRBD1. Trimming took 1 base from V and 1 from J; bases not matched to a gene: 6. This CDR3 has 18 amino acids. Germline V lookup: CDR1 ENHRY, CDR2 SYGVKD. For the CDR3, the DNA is TGTGCCATCAGTGAGTTAACGGGACAGGGGATGAACACCGGGGAGCTGTTTTTT. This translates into CAISELTGQGMNTGELFF.

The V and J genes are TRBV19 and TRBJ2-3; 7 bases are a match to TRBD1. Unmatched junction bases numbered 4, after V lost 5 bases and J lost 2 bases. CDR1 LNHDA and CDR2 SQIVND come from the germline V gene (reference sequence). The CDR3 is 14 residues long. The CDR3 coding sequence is TGTGCCAGTAGTCTCACAGGGGTCACAGATACGCAGTATTTT. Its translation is CASSLTGVTDTQYF. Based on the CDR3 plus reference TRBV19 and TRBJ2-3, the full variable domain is DGGITQSPKYLFRKEGQNVTLSCEQNLNHDAMYWYRQDPGQGLRLIYYSQIVNDFQKGDIAEGYSVSREKKESFPLTVTSAQKNPTAFYLCASSLTGVTDTQYFGPGTRLTVL.

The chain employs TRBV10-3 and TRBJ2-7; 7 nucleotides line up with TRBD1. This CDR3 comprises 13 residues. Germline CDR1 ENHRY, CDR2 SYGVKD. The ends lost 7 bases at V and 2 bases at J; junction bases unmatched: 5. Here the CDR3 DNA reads TGTGCCATCAATAGACAGGGTGCCTACGAGCAGTACTTC. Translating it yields CAINRQGAYEQYF.

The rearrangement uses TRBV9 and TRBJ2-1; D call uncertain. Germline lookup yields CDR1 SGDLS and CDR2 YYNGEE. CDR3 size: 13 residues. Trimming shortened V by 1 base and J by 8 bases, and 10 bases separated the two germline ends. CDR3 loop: CASSVTRGDEQFF. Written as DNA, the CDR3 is TGTGCCAGCAGCGTAACTCGAGGAGATGAGCAGTTCTTC.

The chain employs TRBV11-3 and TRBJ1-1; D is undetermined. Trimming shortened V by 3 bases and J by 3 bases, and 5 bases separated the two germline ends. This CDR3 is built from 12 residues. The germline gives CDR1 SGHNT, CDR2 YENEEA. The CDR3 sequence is CASSLGDTEAFF. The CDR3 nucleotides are TGTGCCAGCAGCTTGGGAGACACTGAAGCTTTCTTT.

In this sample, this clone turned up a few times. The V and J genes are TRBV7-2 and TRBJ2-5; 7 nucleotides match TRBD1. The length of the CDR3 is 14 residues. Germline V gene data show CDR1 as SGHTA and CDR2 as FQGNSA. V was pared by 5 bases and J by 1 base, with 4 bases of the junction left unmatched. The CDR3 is CASSRGTVQETQYF. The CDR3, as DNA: TGTGCCAGCAGCAGAGGGACAGTCCAAGAGACCCAGTACTTC.